This T cell receptor beta chain stems from a study of cytomegalovirus exposure and HLA in healthy donors. Method: immunoSEQ multiplex PCR; TCRdb's copy keeps in-frame clones and lacks some. The data contain approximately 220,000 clones, approximately 83% of them seen just once; the ten biggest clones take up roughly an eighth. The sequenced sample consisted of PBMCs. This clonotype was sampled from a woman in her 30s in good health and CMV-seropositive.

Here the CDR3 DNA reads TGTGCCTGGAATAGACAGGGTGTACCAGAGACCCAGTACTTC. Translation gives CAWNRQGVPETQYF. V usage is TRBV30 and J usage is TRBJ2-5, with 7 bases matching TRBD1. This CDR3 comprises 14 residues. Looked up from germline, CDR1 is GTSNPN and CDR2 is SVGIG (reference sequence). J lost 4 bases, V lost 4 bases, and 9 bases had no gene match.